Listed below are T cell receptor beta chains from one sample, sequenced in a study of blood T cell repertoires in COVID-19. Method: immunoSEQ multiplex PCR; TCRdb's copy keeps in-frame clones and lacks some. The sample consists of hundreds of thousands of clones, 70% to 90% of them appearing once. Sequenced: peripheral blood. These receptors were obtained from a woman between 50 and 59 years old with COVID-19, enrolled during active disease. The conserved cysteine and the conserved F or W are not part of the CDR3 here.

V: TRBV19; length: 13; CDR3: ASSIAWSVGGEQY
V: TRBV6-6; length: 10; CDR3: ASSYGQAEAF
V: TRBV19; length: 13; CDR3: ASDPGPANTGELF
V: TRBV19; length: 12; CDR3: ASSEQGNTGELF
V: TRBV19; length: 12; CDR3: ASSSRTVNYGYT
V: TRBV30; length: 11; CDR3: AWSVEHSYGYT
V: TRBV6-5; length: 13; CDR3: ASRFGGNSAGELF
V: TRBV5-1; length: 12; CDR3: ASRSPGGSDTQY
V: TRBV6-5; length: 11; CDR3: ASSPPGVYGYT
V: TRBV7-6; length: 19; CDR3: ASGQEWDYSSGGLSTDTQY
V: TRBV19; length: 14; CDR3: ASSIPGTGRTDTQY
V: TRBV2; length: 7; CDR3: ASRLPAF
V: TRBV2; length: 12; CDR3: ASSEHGGRETQY
V: TRBV30; length: 11; CDR3: AWTGGLGQPQH
V: TRBV27; length: 16; CDR3: ASSLWGRMTPGNTEAF
V: TRBV10-3; length: 11; CDR3: AIRGQENQPQH
V: TRBV6-5; length: 13; CDR3: ATRVSLVPSYEQY
V: TRBV30; length: 11; CDR3: AWRQGWDYGYT
V: TRBV29-1; length: 11; CDR3: SVEQGHTGELF
V: TRBV21-1; length: 13; CDR3: ASSNSGGGPYEQY
V: TRBV24-1; length: 14; CDR3: ATSDIQGSPYDEQF
V: TRBV7-9; length: 12; CDR3: ASSPPGRNYGYT
V: TRBV5-1; length: 14; CDR3: ASSLAPRSSYNEQF
V: TRBV18; length: 12; CDR3: ASSPDRGRAEAF
V: TRBV2; length: 11; CDR3: ASSDRRDSPLH
V: TRBV27; length: 13; CDR3: ASSLGGLSNQPQH
V: TRBV2; length: 12; CDR3: ASSKTGAGETQY
V: TRBV5-1; length: 12; CDR3: ASSLLGLSDTQY
V: TRBV30; length: 11; CDR3: AWSVSGLKTQY
V: TRBV15; length: 12; CDR3: ATSTPDRAGGYT
V: TRBV9; length: 12; CDR3: ATTEGVNTGELF
V: TRBV19; length: 12; CDR3: ASSPRQGGQPQH